This T cell receptor (beta chain) was found in a study of cytomegalovirus exposure and HLA in healthy donors. Use of 60 Vbeta and 13 Jbeta primers characterized the PCR. The assay was immunoSEQ multiplex PCR, and TCRdb's table has in-frame clones only and misses some. The data show 110,000 or so clones, with 78% seen just once and around 6% held by the top ten. The CDR3 spans 14 residues. V lost 2 bases to trimming and J lost 7 bases, with 12 bases between them. Germline CDR1 is SGHVS and CDR2 is FQNEAQ. This TCR was sampled from a male donor in good health and CMV-seronegative. The chain combines TRBV7-8 with TRBJ1-3; D might be TRBD1 (5 bases). Sequencing used PBMCs. CDR3 region: CASSLRGLGNTIYF. CDR3 nucleotide sequence: TGTGCCAGCAGCTTAAGGGGCCTAGGTAACACCATATATTTT. Full variable domain (rest looked up from reference TRBV7-8 and TRBJ1-3): GAGVSQSPRYKVAKRGQDVALRCDPISGHVSLFWYQQALGQGPEFLTYFQNEAQLDKSGLPSDRFFAERPEGSVSTLKIQRTQQEDSAVYLCASSLRGLGNTIYFGEGSWLTVV.